What follows are 16 T cell receptor beta chains derived from one specimen sequenced in a study of control samples from healthy donors and cancer patients. Generated by immunoSEQ multiplex PCR, the TCRdb table keeps only in-frame clones and is missing some. The table lists 75,000 to 95,000 clones, just over 90% of them singletons. The sequencing input was blood. The receptor source for this set is a woman between 18 and 30 years old in good health.

The V and J genes are TRBV6-1 and TRBJ1-4; D gene unclear. V lost 1 base and J lost 7, with 13 bases in between. This CDR3 contains 15 residues. Germline V gene data show CDR1 as MNHNS and CDR2 as SASEGT. The CDR3 bases are TGTGCCAGCAGTGAAGAGACTCCGGGGAGTGAAAAACTGTTTTTT. It is translated as CASSEETPGSEKLFF.

This chain uses TRBV7-9 with TRBJ1-2; D unresolved. The CDR3 consists of 16 residues. With 3 bases removed from V and 1 base from J, the gap between germline ends came to 15 bases. Germline V gives CDR1 SEHNR, CDR2 FQNEAQ (reference sequence). CDR3 sequence reads: CASSFPLGWINYGYTF. The CDR3 nucleotides are TGTGCCAGCAGCTTTCCCCTCGGCTGGATTAACTATGGCTACACCTTC.

The chain combines TRBV2 with TRBJ2-7, with D perhaps given as TRBD1 or TRBD2 (5 bases each). From germline, CDR1 is SNHLY and CDR2 FYNNEI. V was trimmed by 6 bases and J by 7 bases, leaving 16 bases between them. There are 13 residues in the CDR3. The CDR3 is CASRRGVQLEQYF. CDR3 sequence (DNA): TGTGCCAGCAGGAGGGGCGTCCAACTGGAGCAGTACTTC.

V and J are TRBV6-5 and TRBJ1-5, with D maybe TRBD1 (6 bases). The CDR3 extends over 14 amino acids. Trimming removed 5 bases at V and 3 bases at J, with 11 bases between. Germline V gene data show CDR1 as MNHEY and CDR2 as SVGAGI. DNA of the CDR3: TGTGCCAGCAGTCTTGACAGGTTCAATCAGCCCCAGCATTTT. It yields the protein CASSLDRFNQPQHF.

The rearrangement links TRBV2 to TRBJ1-5, with TRBD1 matching 8 bases. Trimming took 6 bases from V and 7 from J; bases not matched to a gene: 14. The germline V gene has CDR1 SNHLY and CDR2 FYNNEI. This CDR3 contains 16 residues. CDR3 amino acids: CASRSGRTGLEQPQHF. The CDR3 DNA sequence: TGTGCCAGCAGGAGCGGCCGGACAGGGTTGGAACAGCCCCAGCATTTT.

The rearrangement uses TRBV6-5 and TRBJ2-1; 8 bases match TRBD2. CDR3 size: 14 residues. Trimming removed 10 bases from V and 7 bases from J; junction bases left unmatched: 12. Per germline, CDR1 MNHEY and CDR2 SVGAGI. The CDR3 coding sequence is TGTGCCACCGTTAGCGGGGCCGTGGTTAATGAGCAGTTCTTC. This encodes CATVSGAVVNEQFF.

The gene calls are TRBV5-1 and TRBJ1-5, with a possible D match to TRBD1 (5 bases). Trimming left V 5 bases short and J 7 bases short, with 16 bases between. The CDR3 length is 14 residues. Germline V gene sequence: CDR1 SGHRS, CDR2 YFSETQ. CDR3 sequence: CASSSGGGGQPQHF. CDR3 nucleotide sequence: TGCGCCAGCAGTTCCGGGGGAGGAGGGCAGCCCCAGCATTTT.

The genes are TRBV3-1 (or the pseudogene TRBV3-2) and TRBJ2-2; 7 bases agree with TRBD1. The CDR3 totals 18 residues. The germline gives CDR1 LGHDT, CDR2 YNNKEL (reference sequence). Losses at the gene ends were 1 base for V and 1 base for J; bases not matched to a gene: 9. The DNA of the CDR3 is TGTGCCAGCAGCCAAGCCGACAGGGCGTCGTGGAACACCGGGGAGCTGTTTTTT. This codes for CASSQADRASWNTGELFF.

The J gene is TRBJ1-1, the V gene TRBV3-1 (or the pseudogene TRBV3-2); D might be TRBD1 (6 bases). This CDR3 region has 18 residues. Germline V gives CDR1 LGHDT, CDR2 YNNKEL (reference sequence). V lost 1 base and J 0 bases, leaving 18 bases between the germline ends. The CDR3 bases are TGTGCCAGCAGCCAAGGAAACTTTAGGGACACCCTGAACACTGAAGCTTTCTTT. This translates into CASSQGNFRDTLNTEAFF.

The chain's CDR3 is CASSLGSSYEQYF. CDR3 sequence (DNA): TGCGCCAGCAGCTTGGGGTCCTCCTACGAGCAGTACTTC. This chain uses TRBV5-1 with TRBJ2-7; no reliable D call. V lost 0 bases and J 0 bases, leaving 4 bases between the germline ends. The germline V gene has CDR1 SGHRS and CDR2 YFSETQ. The CDR3 covers 13 residues.

To note about this clone: Other DNA variants within this sample encode the same CDR3. The J gene is TRBJ2-7, the V gene TRBV9; D may match TRBD1 or TRBD2 (6 bases each). Germline V gene sequence: CDR1 SGDLS, CDR2 YYNGEE. This CDR3 comprises 15 residues. V gave up 4 bases and J gave up 0 bases, with 14 bases separating them. The CDR3 is CASSPQGGNSYEQYF. The CDR3 DNA reads TGTGCCAGCAGCCCGCAAGGGGGGAACTCCTACGAGCAGTACTTC.

This clone was detected only once. The chain employs TRBV27 and TRBJ1-5, with 8 bases lining up with TRBD1. V was pared by 5 bases and J by 3 bases, with 3 bases of the junction left unmatched. The CDR3 loop spans 14 amino acids. Germline CDR1 MNHEY, CDR2 SMNVEV (reference sequence). The CDR3 DNA follows: TGTGCCAGCAGTAGGGGACAGGTCAATCAGCCCCAGCATTTT. It yields the protein CASSRGQVNQPQHF.

The rearrangement links TRBV7-9 to TRBJ2-3, with D possibly being TRBD2 (7 bases). The CDR3 is made up of 16 amino acids. CDR1 SEHNR and CDR2 FQNEAQ come from the germline V gene (reference sequence). Trimming stripped 3 bases from V and 0 bases from J, with 13 bases between. This CDR3 is CASSLKRGASTDTQYF. The CDR3 DNA follows: TGTGCCAGCAGCTTGAAACGGGGGGCAAGCACAGATACGCAGTATTTT.

The V call is TRBV24-1, the J call TRBJ2-7; D perhaps matches TRBD2 (6 bases). V gave up 1 base and J gave up 8 bases, with 8 bases separating them. CDR3 length: 12 amino acids. The germline V gene encodes CDR1 KGHDR and CDR2 SFDVKD. The chain's CDR3 is CATSDFAGKQYF. The DNA for the CDR3 is TGTGCCACCAGTGATTTCGCGGGGAAGCAGTACTTC.

V gene TRBV3-1 (or the pseudogene TRBV3-2) combines with J gene TRBJ1-6, with D uncertain. V was clipped by 3 bases and J by 6 bases, with 12 bases between them. CDR1 is LGHDT and CDR2 is YNNKEL in the germline V gene (reference sequence). The CDR3 is 15 amino acids. The CDR3, as DNA: TGTGCCAGCAGCCACCGGGATCTCCCTAATTCACCCCTCCACTTT. Translated: CASSHRDLPNSPLHF.

In its sample, this clone was seen a few times. The gene calls are TRBV2 and TRBJ1-6; weak D call: TRBD1 (5 bases). The CDR3 is 15 amino acids. V was cut by 1 base and J by 8 bases, with 12 bases left in between. Germline loops: CDR1 SNHLY, CDR2 FYNNEI. CDR3 in amino acids: CASSEGDSSYSPLHF. The CDR3 DNA is TGTGCCAGCAGTGAAGGCGACAGTTCATATTCACCCCTCCACTTT. The entire variable domain, with the rest obtained from reference TRBV2 and TRBJ1-6, is as follows: EPEVTQTPSHQVTQMGQEVILRCVPISNHLYFYWYRQILGQKVEFLVSFYNNEISEKSEIFDDQFSVERPDGSNFTLKIRSTKLEDSAMYFCASSEGDSSYSPLHFGNGTRLTVT.